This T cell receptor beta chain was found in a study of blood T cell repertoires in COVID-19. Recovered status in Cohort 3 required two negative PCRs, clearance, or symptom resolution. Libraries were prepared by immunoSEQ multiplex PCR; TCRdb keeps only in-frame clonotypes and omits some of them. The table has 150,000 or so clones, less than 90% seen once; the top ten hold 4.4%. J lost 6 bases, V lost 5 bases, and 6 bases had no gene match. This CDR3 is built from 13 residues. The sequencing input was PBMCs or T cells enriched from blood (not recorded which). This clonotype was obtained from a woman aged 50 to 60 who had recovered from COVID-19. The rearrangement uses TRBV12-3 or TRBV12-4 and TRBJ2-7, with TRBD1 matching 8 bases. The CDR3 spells CASSPPDRAEQYV. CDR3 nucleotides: TGTGCCAGCAGTCCCCCGGACAGGGCCGAGCAGTACGTC.